The T cell receptor (beta chain) described here comes from a study of blood T cell repertoires in COVID-19. Study-level information: The samples span acute and convalescent COVID-19 from the United States, Italy and Spain. Sources were T cells, B-cell-depleted T cells, or PBMCs; the material itself was cDNA or gDNA.

In the authors' workflow: Amplification of reference gene primers was used by the study to estimate nucleated cell counts. The protocol was immunoSEQ multiplex PCR, while the TCRdb copy is restricted to in-frame clones and leaves out a portion. V, J and clone size are taken as reported in that table, and D and trimming were inferred from the DNA itself. The sample includes 220,000 or so clones, 82% seen only once; the top ten take approximately 7.6%. V shed 5 bases, J shed 6 bases, and the junction held 4 bases outside the gene matches. In germline, CDR1 is SGHTA, CDR2 FQGNSA. This CDR3 has 14 amino acids. Followed longitudinally, the Seattle patients had been enrolled during active infection.

This chain connects TRBV7-2 to TRBJ1-5, with TRBD1 identical over 10 bases. This clonotype was sampled from a woman of 80 years or more with COVID-19, enrolled during active disease. What was sequenced was peripheral blood. The chain's CDR3 is CASSARDRGQPQHF. CDR3 coding DNA: TGTGCCAGCAGCGCCCGGGACAGGGGTCAGCCCCAGCATTTT.